This entry concerns a single T cell receptor beta chain. Its antigen is as yet unknown. Trimming took off 5 bases at V and 2 bases at J, with 14 bases between the two ends. This CDR3 region has 15 residues. Germline CDR1 reads SGHTA; CDR2 reads FQGNSA. The sample is drawn from a study of vaccination and CD4 T cells after COVID-19. This sample's treatment: approximately nine-day PBMC culture with coronavirus spike peptide pools or control peptides (ViraFEST assay). Those CD4+ T cells from the unexposed donor predate the COVID-19 pandemic (2011-2018). Sequencing of cultured CD4+ T cell DNA used the Oncomine TCR Beta short-read assay. Cultured CD4+ T cells yielded the extracted genomic DNA. TCRdb used MiXCR to reprocess the PCR reads, holding one entry per CDR3 protein. The data contain about 10,000 distinct CDR3 sequences, 25% to 35% of them singletons.

The V and J genes are TRBV7-2 and TRBJ2-3; D not certain. The specimen sequenced was CD4+ T cells from blood, cultured in vitro. The receptor comes from a human donor in good health. The CDR3 DNA reads TGTGCCAGCAGCCCGTCTCCCGGTTTCACAGATACGCAGTATTTT. Translating it yields CASSPSPGFTDTQYF.